The clone carrying this TCR beta chain was detected only a few times. The antigen is unknown. This sample was included in a study of cytomegalovirus exposure and HLA in healthy donors. Study in general: Early release data held about 92 million unique TCRs from HLA-typed donors. Of several hundred genotyped donors, 81% grouped in the Caucasian-associated ancestry cluster. Broader study findings: For most TCR beta V segments, an earlier analysis put the productive rate at about 87% or about 30% of the time. A missense variant in DCLRE1C was later tied to TCR beta V- and J-gene trimming.

The length of the CDR3 is 14 residues. Germline CDR1 SGHAT, CDR2 FQNNGV. V lost 6 bases and J 5 bases, leaving 13 bases between the germline ends. The PCR made use of 60 Vbeta and 13 Jbeta primers. Profiling relied on immunoSEQ multiplex PCR, and the TCRdb table lists in-frame clones only, not all of them. This sample has about 130,000 clones, with 65% to 70% found just once. The genes are TRBV11-2 and TRBJ2-2, with D tentatively TRBD1 (6 bases). This clonotype was sampled from a human donor in good health. Input material: PBMCs. Here the CDR3 reads CASRGWQGTGELFF. In DNA form, the CDR3 reads TGTGCCAGCAGGGGGTGGCAGGGGACCGGGGAGCTGTTTTTT.